This T cell receptor (beta chain) was retrieved from a study of shared clonotypes between healthy human individuals. Study overall: Serving as donors were a couple of women and three men, whose ages spanned 18 to 49. Every donor yielded three CD4 naive, three CD4 memory, two CD8 naive and one CD8 memory plate. Findings and limits, study-wide: The diversity represented, both genetic and in exposure history, was limited by few donors. Blood was the only sampled material, and tissue repertoires likely differ.

CDR3 size: 14 residues. Germline values: CDR1 SGHRS, CDR2 YFSETQ. Trimming at V came to 2 bases and at J to 3 bases, leaving 4 bases not matched to a gene. Sequencing was performed with immunoSEQ multiplex PCR; in TCRdb, only in-frame clones are kept and a portion is missing. This table has roughly 2 million clones, over 85% appearing once. Regarding this clone: Its antigen is as yet unknown.

The sample comprised naive CD4+ T cells sorted from blood. As for subset: CD45RA+ positively selected. The chain recombines TRBV5-1 with TRBJ2-7, with 8 nucleotides matching TRBD2. The clonotype was recovered from a man between 18 and 35 years old in good health. CDR3 amino acids: CASSFWTSSYEQYF. In DNA, the CDR3 is TGCGCCAGCAGCTTTTGGACTAGCAGCTACGAGCAGTACTTC.